The 9 T cell receptor beta chains below were found in one sample sequenced in a study of control samples from healthy donors and cancer patients. Repertoires were generated with immunoSEQ multiplex PCR, while TCRdb's copy carries only in-frame clones and drops some. The sample has around 130,000 clones; nearly 90% are singletons. What was sequenced was blood. The receptor source for this set is a man aged 50-59 years in good health.

J is TRBJ2-7 and V is TRBV13; D gene ambiguous. The CDR3 runs 16 residues. Trimming pared 4 bases from V and 1 base from J, leaving 17 bases between. Germline V gives CDR1 PRHDT, CDR2 FYEKMQ (reference sequence). CDR3 coding DNA: TGTGCCAGCAGCTCCCTTGACGGCCCCAAATCCTACGAGCAGTACTTC. Its protein product is CASSSLDGPKSYEQYF.

The V gene is TRBV7-2, the J gene TRBJ1-6; TRBD1 agrees at 7 bases. The germline V gene has CDR1 SGHTA and CDR2 FQGNSA. V lost 0 bases to trimming and J lost 5 bases; unmatched junction nucleotides: 7. The CDR3 loop spans 17 amino acids. The CDR3 DNA reads as TGTGCCAGCAGCTTAGCTATTGACAGGGTTCATAATTCACCCCTCCACTTT. Protein: CASSLAIDRVHNSPLHF.

The V call is TRBV5-4, the J call TRBJ1-3; 8 bases fit TRBD1. The length of the CDR3 is 14 residues. CDR1 and CDR2 (germline): SGHNT, YYREEE (reference sequence). J lost 10 bases, V lost 1 base, and 7 bases had no gene match. The CDR3 protein is CASSLPGGLVTIYF. CDR3 DNA: TGTGCCAGCAGCTTGCCAGGGGGCTTAGTGACCATATATTTT.

The genes are TRBV30 and TRBJ1-2; TRBD1 agrees at 8 bases. Per the germline V gene, CDR1 is GTSNPN and CDR2 is SVGIG (reference sequence). V trimming: 8 bases; J trimming: 10 bases; junction bases outside the gene matches: 12. This CDR3 is 12 amino acids long. Here the CDR3 reads CARSETGVDYTF. The CDR3, as DNA: TGTGCCCGATCCGAGACAGGGGTCGACTACACCTTC.

In this sample, this clone turned up once. The chain couples TRBV7-9 to TRBJ1-4; D ambiguous. V was clipped by 4 bases and J by 2 bases, with 8 bases between them. Germline V gene sequence: CDR1 SEHNR, CDR2 FQNEAQ (reference sequence). The CDR3 is 14 residues long. Written as DNA, the CDR3 is TGTGCCAGCAGCTCCGACACGACTAATGAAAAACTGTTTTTT. It encodes CASSSDTTNEKLFF.

The rearrangement links TRBV11-3 to TRBJ2-7; 7 bases agree with TRBD1. CDR3 length equals 14 residues. Trimming at V came to 5 bases and at J to 2 bases, leaving 6 bases not matched to a gene. Germline lookup yields CDR1 SGHNT and CDR2 YENEEA. Here the CDR3 reads CASSQGDATYEQYF. CDR3 DNA sequence: TGTGCCAGCAGCCAGGGGGATGCGACCTACGAGCAGTACTTC.

The chain couples TRBV2 to TRBJ2-2, with 7 bases matching TRBD2. The CDR3 is 14 amino acids. Germline values: CDR1 SNHLY, CDR2 FYNNEI. The V segment lost 6 bases and the J segment 8 bases; nucleotides outside the gene matches: 9. Here the CDR3 DNA reads TGTGCCAGCAGGGATGGACTAGTCGCGGGGGAGCTGTTTTTT. It translates to CASRDGLVAGELFF.

V gene TRBV9 combines with J gene TRBJ2-7; the D gene is possibly TRBD1 (6 bases). Trimming cost V 1 base and J 3 bases, with 17 bases left between them. This CDR3 has 16 residues. The germline V gene has CDR1 SGDLS and CDR2 YYNGEE. The CDR3 region is CASSVSSGVRGYEQYF. The DNA of the CDR3 is TGTGCCAGCAGCGTATCGTCAGGGGTTCGGGGCTACGAGCAGTACTTC.

The chain uses TRBV4-1 and TRBJ2-5, with TRBD2 matching over 7 bases. CDR1 and CDR2 from the germline V gene are MGHRA and YSYEKL. This CDR3 has 13 residues. Trimming cost V 6 bases and J 2 bases; bases outside gene matches: 3. CDR3 region: CASRASGQETQYF. The DNA for the CDR3 is TGCGCCAGCAGGGCTAGCGGACAAGAGACCCAGTACTTC.